This T cell receptor beta chain was identified in a study of blood T cell repertoires in COVID-19. At the level of the study: Acute and convalescent COVID-19 samples came from the United States, Italy and Spain. PBMCs, B-cell-depleted T cells, or T cells were the source of the cDNA or gDNA that made up the material.

Trimming left V 1 base short and J 0 bases short, with 13 bases between. From germline, CDR1 is SGHAT and CDR2 FQNNGV. This CDR3 region has 18 residues. How the authors handled the data: For nucleated cells, counts were estimated from reference gene primer amplification. Sequencing was performed with immunoSEQ multiplex PCR; in TCRdb, only in-frame clones are kept and a portion is missing. V, J and clone size derive from that table, while D and trimming were established from the DNA sequence. The sample consists of some 120,000 clones, 85% to 90% of them appearing once. The clonotype was recovered from a woman between 45 and 60 years old with acute or convalescent COVID-19. The V gene is TRBV11-2, the J gene TRBJ2-6; the D gene is possibly TRBD1 (5 bases). Sequenced input: peripheral blood. CDR3: CASSLVATAFSGANVLTF. As DNA, the CDR3 is TGTGCCAGCAGCTTAGTTGCGACAGCCTTCTCTGGGGCCAACGTCCTGACTTTC. The entire variable domain, with the rest obtained from reference TRBV11-2 and TRBJ2-6, is as follows: EAGVAQSPRYKIIEKRQSVAFWCNPISGHATLYWYQQILGQGPKLLIQFQNNGVVDDSQLPKDRFSAERLKGVDSTLKIQPAKLEDSAVYLCASSLVATAFSGANVLTFGAGSRLTVL.